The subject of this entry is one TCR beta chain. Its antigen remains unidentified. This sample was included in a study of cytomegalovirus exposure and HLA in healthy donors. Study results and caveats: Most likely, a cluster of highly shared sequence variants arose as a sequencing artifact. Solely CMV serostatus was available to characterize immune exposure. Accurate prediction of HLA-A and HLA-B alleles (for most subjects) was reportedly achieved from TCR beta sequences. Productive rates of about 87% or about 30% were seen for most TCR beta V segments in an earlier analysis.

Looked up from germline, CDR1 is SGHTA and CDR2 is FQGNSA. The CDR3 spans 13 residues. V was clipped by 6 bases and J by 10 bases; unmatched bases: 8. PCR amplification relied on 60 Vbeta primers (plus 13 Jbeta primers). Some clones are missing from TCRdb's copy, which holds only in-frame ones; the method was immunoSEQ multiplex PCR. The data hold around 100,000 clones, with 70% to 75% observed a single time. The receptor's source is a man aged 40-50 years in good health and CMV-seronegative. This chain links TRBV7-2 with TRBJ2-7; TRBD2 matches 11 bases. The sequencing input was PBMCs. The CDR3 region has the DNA TGTGCCAGCAGTTTGGGACTAGCGGTGGAACAGTACTTC. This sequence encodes CASSLGLAVEQYF.